This TCR beta chain was identified in a study of PD-L1 blockade in urothelial cancer. On the study more broadly: The analyses of blood took place 3 weeks (second dose) and 6 weeks after treatment start.

Regarding time point: pretreatment peripheral blood. V was shortened by 8 bases and J by 0 bases, with 12 bases between the two germline ends. The CDR3 length is 14 residues. The germline V gene has CDR1 SGHTS and CDR2 YDEGEE. Generated by immunoSEQ multiplex PCR, the TCRdb table keeps only in-frame clones and is missing some. This sample has around 100,000 clones, with 80% to 90% found just once. This receptor was taken from a man aged 55 to 70 with urothelial cancer. Here the sequenced sample was PBMCs, taken around atezolizumab (anti-PD-L1) treatment. The V gene is TRBV5-8, the J gene TRBJ1-3, with D possibly being TRBD1 (5 bases). CDR3 loop: CASQAGTSGNTIYF. The CDR3 nucleotides read TGTGCCAGTCAGGCGGGGACCTCTGGAAACACCATATATTTT.